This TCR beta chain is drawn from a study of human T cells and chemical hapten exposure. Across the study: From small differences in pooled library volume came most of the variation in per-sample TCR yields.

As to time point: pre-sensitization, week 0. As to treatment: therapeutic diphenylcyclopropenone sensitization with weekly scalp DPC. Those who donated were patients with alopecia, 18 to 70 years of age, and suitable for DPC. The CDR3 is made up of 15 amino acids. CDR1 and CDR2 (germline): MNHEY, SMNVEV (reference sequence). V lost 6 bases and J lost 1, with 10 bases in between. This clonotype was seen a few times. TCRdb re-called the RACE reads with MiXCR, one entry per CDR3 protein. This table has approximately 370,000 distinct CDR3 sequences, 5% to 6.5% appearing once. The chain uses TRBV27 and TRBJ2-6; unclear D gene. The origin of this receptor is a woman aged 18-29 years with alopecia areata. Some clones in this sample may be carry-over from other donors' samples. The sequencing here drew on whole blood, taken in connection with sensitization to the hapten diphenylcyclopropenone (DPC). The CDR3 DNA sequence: TGTGCCAGCAGATTGGGTCGGTCTGGGGCCAACGTCCTGACTTTC. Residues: CASRLGRSGANVLTF.